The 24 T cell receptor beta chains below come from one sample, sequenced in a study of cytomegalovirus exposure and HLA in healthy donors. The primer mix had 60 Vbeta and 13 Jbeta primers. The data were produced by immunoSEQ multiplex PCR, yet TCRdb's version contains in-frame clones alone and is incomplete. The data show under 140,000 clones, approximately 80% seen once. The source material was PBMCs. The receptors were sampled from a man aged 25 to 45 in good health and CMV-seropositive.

The CDR3 DNA sequence: TGTGCCAGCAGCCTGGGACCCGGGAGGTACGAGCAGTACTTC. Its protein product is CASSLGPGRYEQYF. V gene TRBV5-4 combines with J gene TRBJ2-5; 7 positions agree with TRBD2. The J call could be wrong; TRBJ2-7 is a better fit for the DNA end. Germline V gives CDR1 SGHNT, CDR2 YYREEE (reference sequence). The length of the CDR3 is 14 residues.

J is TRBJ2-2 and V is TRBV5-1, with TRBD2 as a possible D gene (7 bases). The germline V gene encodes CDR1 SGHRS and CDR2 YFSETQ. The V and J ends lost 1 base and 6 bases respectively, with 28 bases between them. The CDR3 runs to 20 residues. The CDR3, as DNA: TGCGCCAGCAGCTTGAGGGGGGGCCTTCGGGACGCCCGATGGGCCGGGGAGCTGTTTTTT. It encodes CASSLRGGLRDARWAGELFF.

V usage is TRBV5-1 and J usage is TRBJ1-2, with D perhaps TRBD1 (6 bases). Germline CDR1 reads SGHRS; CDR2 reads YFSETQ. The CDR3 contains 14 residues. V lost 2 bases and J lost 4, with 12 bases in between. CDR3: CASSFPGEGYGYTF. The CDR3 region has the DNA TGCGCCAGCAGCTTCCCAGGGGAGGGCTATGGCTACACCTTC.

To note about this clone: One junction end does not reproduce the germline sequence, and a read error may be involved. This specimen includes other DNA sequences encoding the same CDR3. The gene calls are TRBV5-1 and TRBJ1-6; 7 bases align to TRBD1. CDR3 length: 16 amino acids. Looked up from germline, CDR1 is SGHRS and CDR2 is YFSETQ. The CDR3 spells CASSFGDRDNNSPLHF. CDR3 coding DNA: TGCGCCAGCAGCTTTGGAGACAGGGATAATAATTCACCCCTCCACTTC.

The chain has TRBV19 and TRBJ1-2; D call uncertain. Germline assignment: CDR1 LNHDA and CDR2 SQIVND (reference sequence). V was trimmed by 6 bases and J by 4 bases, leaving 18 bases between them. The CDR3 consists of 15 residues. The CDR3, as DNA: TGTGCCAGTAGCTCCACCGGACCGGCGGGCTATGGCTACACCTTC. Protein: CASSSTGPAGYGYTF.

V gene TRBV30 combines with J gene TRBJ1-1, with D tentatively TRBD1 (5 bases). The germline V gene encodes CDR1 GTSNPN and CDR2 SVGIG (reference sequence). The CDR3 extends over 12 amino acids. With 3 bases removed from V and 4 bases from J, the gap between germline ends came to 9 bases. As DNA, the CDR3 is TGTGCCTGGAGGGACGGGGGCACTGAAGCTTTCTTT. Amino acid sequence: CAWRDGGTEAFF.

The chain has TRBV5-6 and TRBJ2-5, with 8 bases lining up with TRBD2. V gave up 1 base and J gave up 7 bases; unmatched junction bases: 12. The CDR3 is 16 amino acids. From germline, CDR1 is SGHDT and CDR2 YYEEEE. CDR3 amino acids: CASSLRRGANMGTQYF. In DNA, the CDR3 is TGTGCCAGCAGCTTGAGGCGGGGGGCCAACATGGGGACCCAGTACTTC.

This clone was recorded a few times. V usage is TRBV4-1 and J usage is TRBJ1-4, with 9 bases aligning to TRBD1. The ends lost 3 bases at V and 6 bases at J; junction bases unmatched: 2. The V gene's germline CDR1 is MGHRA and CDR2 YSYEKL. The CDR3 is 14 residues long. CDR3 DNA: TGCGCCAGCAGCCAGGGACAGGGATATGAAAAACTGTTTTTT. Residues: CASSQGQGYEKLFF.

The CDR3 region is CASREPSGAPSYEQYF. The CDR3 DNA follows: TGTGCCAGCAGAGAACCCTCCGGAGCGCCCTCCTACGAGCAGTACTTC. This chain uses TRBV2 with TRBJ2-5; the D is unclear. The J call could be wrong; TRBJ2-7 is a better fit for the DNA end. Germline assignment: CDR1 SNHLY and CDR2 FYNNEI. CDR3 length equals 16 residues.

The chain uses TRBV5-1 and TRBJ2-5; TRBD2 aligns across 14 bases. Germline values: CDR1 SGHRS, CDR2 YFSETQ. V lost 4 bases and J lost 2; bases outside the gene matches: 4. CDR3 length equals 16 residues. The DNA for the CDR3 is TGCGCCAGCAGCGGGACTAGCGGGGGTCAGCAAGAGACCCAGTACTTC. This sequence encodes CASSGTSGGQQETQYF.

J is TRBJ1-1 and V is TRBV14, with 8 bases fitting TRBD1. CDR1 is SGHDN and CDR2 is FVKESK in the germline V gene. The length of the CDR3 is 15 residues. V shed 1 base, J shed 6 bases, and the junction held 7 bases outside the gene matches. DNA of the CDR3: TGTGCCAGCAGCCAAGTGGCAGGGGGCAGTCCTGAAGCTTTCTTT. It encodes CASSQVAGGSPEAFF.

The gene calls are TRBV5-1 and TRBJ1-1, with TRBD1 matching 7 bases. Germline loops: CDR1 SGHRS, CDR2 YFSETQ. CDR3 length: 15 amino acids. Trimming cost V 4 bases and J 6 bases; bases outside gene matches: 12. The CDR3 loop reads CASSGTGTEQAEAFF. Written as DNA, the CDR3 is TGCGCCAGCAGCGGAACCGGGACAGAACAAGCTGAAGCTTTCTTT.

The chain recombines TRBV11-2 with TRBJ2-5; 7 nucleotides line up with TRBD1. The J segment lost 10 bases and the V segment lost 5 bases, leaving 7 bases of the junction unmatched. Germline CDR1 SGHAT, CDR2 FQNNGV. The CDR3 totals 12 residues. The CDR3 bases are TGTGCCAGCAGCGCAGACAGGGTGGGCCAGTACTTC. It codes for CASSADRVGQYF.

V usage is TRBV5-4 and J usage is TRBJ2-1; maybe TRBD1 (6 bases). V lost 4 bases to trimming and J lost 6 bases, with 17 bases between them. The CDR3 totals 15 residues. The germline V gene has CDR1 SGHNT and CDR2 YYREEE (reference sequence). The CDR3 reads CASSPWLLGGNEQFF. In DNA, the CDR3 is TGTGCCAGCAGCCCCTGGCTACTAGGGGGCAATGAGCAGTTCTTC.

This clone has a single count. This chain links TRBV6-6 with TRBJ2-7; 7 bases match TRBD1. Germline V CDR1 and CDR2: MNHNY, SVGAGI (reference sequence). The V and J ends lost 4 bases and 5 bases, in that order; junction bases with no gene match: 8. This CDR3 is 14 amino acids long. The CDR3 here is CASSFRQGPDEQYF. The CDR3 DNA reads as TGTGCCAGCAGTTTCCGACAGGGACCGGACGAGCAGTACTTC.

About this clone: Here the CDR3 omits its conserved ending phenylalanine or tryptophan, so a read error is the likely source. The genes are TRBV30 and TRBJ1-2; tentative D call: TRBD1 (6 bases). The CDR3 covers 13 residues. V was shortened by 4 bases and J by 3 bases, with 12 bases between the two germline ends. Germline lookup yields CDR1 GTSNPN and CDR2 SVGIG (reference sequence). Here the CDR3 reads CAWTMDRHYGYTL. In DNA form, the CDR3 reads TGTGCCTGGACCATGGACAGACACTATGGCTACACCCTC.

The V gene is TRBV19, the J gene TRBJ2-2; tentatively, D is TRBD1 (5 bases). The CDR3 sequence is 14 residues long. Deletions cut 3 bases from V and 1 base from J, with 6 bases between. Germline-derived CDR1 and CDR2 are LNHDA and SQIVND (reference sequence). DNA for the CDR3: TGTGCCAGTAGTATTCAGGGGAACACCGGGGAGCTGTTTTTT. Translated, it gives CASSIQGNTGELFF.

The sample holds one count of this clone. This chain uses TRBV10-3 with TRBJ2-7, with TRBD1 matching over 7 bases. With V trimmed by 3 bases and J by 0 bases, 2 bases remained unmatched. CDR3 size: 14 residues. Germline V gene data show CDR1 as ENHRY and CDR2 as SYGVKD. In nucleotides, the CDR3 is TGTGCCATCAGTGACCCAGGGGGCTCCTACGAGCAGTACTTC. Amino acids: CAISDPGGSYEQYF.

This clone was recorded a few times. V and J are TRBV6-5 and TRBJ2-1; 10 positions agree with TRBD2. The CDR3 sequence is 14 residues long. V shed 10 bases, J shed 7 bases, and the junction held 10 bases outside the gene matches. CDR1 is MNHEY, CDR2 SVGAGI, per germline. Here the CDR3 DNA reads TGTGCCACAGAGAAGCGGGGGGGGACAAATGAGCAGTTCTTC. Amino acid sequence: CATEKRGGTNEQFF.

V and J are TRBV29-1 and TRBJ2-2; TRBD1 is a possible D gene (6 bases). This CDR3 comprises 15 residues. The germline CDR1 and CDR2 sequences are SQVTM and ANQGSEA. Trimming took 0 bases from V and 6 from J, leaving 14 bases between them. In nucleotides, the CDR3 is TGCAGCGTTGAAGAAGTCAGCAGGGGTTCCGGGGAGCTGTTTTTT. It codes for CSVEEVSRGSGELFF.

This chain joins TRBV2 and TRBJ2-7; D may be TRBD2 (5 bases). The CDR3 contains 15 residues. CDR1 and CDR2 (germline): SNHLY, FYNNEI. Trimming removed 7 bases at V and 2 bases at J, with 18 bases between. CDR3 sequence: CASIPLRETTYEQYF. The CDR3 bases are TGTGCCAGCATCCCATTAAGGGAGACAACCTACGAGCAGTACTTC.

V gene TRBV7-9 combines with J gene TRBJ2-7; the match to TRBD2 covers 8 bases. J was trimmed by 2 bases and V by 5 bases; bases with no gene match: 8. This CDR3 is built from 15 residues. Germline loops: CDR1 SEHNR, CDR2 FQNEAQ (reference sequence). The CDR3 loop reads CASSAREGTTYEQYF. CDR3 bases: TGTGCCAGCAGCGCTCGGGAGGGGACTACCTACGAGCAGTACTTC.

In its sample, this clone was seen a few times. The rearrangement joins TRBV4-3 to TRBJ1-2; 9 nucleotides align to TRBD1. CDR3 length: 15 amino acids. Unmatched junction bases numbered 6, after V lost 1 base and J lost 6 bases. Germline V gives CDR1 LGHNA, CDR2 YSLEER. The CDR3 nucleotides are TGCGCCAGCAGCCAAGCCGTACAGGGGGCGGATGGCTACACCTTC. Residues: CASSQAVQGADGYTF.

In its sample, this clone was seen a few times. Here the CDR3 reads CASSLSRTGEGANYGYTF. CDR3 coding DNA: TGTGCCAGCAGTTTATCGAGGACAGGGGAAGGGGCTAACTATGGCTACACCTTC. The V gene is TRBV28, the J gene TRBJ1-2, with 9 bases lining up with TRBD1. CDR1 and CDR2 from the germline V gene are MDHEN and SYDVKM. With V trimmed by 1 base and J by 0 bases, 9 bases remained unmatched. There are 18 residues in the CDR3.